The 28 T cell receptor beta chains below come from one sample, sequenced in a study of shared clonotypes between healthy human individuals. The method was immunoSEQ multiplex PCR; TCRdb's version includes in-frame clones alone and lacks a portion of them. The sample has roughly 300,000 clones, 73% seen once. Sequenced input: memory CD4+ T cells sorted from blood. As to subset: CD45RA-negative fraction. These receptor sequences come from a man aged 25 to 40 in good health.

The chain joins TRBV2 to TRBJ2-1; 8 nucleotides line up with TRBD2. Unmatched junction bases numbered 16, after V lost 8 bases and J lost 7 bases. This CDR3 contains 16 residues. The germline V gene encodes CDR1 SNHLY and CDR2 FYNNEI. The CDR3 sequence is CASGGASGLSGNEQFF. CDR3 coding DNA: TGTGCCAGCGGAGGGGCTAGCGGGTTATCGGGGAATGAGCAGTTCTTC.

CDR3 coding DNA: TGTGCCAGCAGCAAAGCTGAGAACTACGAGCAGTACTTC. The encoded protein is CASSKAENYEQYF. The rearrangement joins TRBV7-6 to TRBJ2-7; D uncertain. CDR1 is SGHVS, CDR2 FNYEAQ, per germline. V lost 5 bases and J lost 3, with 11 bases in between. The length of the CDR3 is 13 residues.

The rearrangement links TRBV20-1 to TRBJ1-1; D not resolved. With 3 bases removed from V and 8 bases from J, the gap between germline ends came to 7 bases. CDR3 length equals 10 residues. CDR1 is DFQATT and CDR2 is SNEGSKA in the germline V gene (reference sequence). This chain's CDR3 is CSASREEAFF. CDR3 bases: TGCAGTGCTAGTAGAGAAGAAGCTTTCTTT.

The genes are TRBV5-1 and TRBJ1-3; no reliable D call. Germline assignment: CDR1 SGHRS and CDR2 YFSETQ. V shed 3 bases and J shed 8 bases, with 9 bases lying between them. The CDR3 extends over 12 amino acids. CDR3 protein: CASSSYGDTIYF. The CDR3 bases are TGCGCCAGCAGCTCATATGGGGACACCATATATTTT.

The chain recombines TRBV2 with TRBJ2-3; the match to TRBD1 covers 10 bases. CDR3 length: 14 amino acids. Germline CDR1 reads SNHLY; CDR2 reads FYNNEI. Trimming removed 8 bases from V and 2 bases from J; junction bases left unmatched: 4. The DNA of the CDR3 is TGTGCCAGCGTGACAGGGGGCCCCACAGATACGCAGTATTTT. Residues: CASVTGGPTDTQYF.

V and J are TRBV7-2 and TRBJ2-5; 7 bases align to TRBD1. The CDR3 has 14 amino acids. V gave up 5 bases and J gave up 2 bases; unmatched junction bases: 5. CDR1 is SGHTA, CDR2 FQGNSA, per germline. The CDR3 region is CASSTNRGQETQYF. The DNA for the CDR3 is TGTGCCAGCAGCACAAACAGGGGACAAGAGACCCAGTACTTC.

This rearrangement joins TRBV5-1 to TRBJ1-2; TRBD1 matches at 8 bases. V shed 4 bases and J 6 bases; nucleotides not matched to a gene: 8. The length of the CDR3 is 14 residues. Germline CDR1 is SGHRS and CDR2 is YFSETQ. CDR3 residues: CASSAGTGGDGYTF. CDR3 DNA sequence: TGCGCCAGCAGCGCAGGGACAGGTGGAGATGGCTACACCTTC. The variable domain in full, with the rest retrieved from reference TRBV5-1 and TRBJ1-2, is KAGVTQTPRYLIKTRGQQVTLSCSPISGHRSVSWYQQTPGQGLQFLFEYFSETQRNKGNFPGRFSGRQFSNSRSEMNVSTLELGDSALYLCASSAGTGGDGYTFGSGTRLTVV.

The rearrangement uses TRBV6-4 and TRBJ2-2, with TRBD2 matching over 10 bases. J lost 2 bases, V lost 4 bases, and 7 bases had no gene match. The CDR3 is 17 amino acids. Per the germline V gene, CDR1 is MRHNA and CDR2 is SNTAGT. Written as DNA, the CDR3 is TGTGCCAGCAGTGCTAGCGGGAGCTCGGTTAACACCGGGGAGCTGTTTTTT. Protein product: CASSASGSSVNTGELFF.

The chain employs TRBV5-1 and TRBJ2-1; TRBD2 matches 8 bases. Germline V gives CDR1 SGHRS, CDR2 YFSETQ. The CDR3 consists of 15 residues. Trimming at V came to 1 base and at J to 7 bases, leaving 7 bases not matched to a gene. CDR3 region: CASSLNGRAGNEQFF. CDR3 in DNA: TGCGCCAGCAGCTTGAACGGGAGGGCCGGGAATGAGCAGTTCTTC.

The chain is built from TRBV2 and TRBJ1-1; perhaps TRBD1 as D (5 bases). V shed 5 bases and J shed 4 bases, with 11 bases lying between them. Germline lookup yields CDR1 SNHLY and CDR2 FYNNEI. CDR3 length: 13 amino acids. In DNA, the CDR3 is TGTGCCAGCAGTACGGGGACGGGCACTGAAGCTTTCTTT. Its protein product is CASSTGTGTEAFF.

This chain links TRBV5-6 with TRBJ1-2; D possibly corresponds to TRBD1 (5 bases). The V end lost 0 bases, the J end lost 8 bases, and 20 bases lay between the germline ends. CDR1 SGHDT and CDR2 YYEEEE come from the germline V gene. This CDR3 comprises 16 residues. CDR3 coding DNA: TGTGCCAGCAGCTTGGGCGGGGGGATTCCGGGAGGAGGCTACACCTTC. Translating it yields CASSLGGGIPGGGYTF.

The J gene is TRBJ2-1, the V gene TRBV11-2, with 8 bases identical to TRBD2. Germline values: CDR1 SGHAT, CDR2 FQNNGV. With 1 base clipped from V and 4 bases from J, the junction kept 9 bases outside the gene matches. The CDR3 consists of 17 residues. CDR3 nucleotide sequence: TGTGCCAGCAGCTTAGGGGTAGGCGGGGGGTTTTACAATGAGCAGTTCTTC. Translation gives CASSLGVGGGFYNEQFF.

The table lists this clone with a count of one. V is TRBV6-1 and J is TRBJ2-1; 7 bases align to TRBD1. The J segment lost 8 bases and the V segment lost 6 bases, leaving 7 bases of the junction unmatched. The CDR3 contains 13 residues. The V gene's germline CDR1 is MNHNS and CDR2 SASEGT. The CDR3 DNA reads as TGTGCCAGCAGGGTACAGGGGTTTGATGAGCAGTTCTTC. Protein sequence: CASRVQGFDEQFF.

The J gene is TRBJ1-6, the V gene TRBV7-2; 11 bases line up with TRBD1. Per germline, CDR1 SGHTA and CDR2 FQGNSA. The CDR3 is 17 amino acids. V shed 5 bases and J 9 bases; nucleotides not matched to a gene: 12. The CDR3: CASSVQPPGTGGSPLHF. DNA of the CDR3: TGTGCCAGCAGCGTACAACCCCCCGGGACAGGGGGTTCACCCCTCCACTTT.

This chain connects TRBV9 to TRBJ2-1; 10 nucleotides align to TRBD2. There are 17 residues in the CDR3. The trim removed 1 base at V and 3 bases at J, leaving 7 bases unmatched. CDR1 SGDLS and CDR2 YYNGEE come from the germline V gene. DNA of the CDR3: TGTGCCAGCAGCGTACCTCTAGCGGGAGTACTCTACAATGAGCAGTTCTTC. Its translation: CASSVPLAGVLYNEQFF.

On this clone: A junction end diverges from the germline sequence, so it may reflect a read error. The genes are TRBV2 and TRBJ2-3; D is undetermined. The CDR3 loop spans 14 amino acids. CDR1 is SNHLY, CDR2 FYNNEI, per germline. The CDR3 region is CVSSESWSTDTQYF. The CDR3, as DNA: TGTGTCAGCAGTGAATCGTGGAGCACAGATACGCAGTATTTT.

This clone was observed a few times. The CDR3 sequence is CASSLLPGGREETQYF. CDR3 coding DNA: TGTGCCAGCAGTCTTTTACCGGGAGGGCGGGAGGAGACCCAGTACTTC. This chain links TRBV5-5 with TRBJ2-5; 8 bases match TRBD2. The CDR3 spans 16 residues. With 5 bases clipped from V and 5 bases from J, the junction kept 14 bases outside the gene matches. The germline gives CDR1 SGHKS, CDR2 YYEKEE (reference sequence). Full variable domain (rest looked up from reference TRBV5-5 and TRBJ2-5): DAGVTQSPTHLIKTRGQQVTLRCSPISGHKSVSWYQQVLGQGPQFIFQYYEKEERGRGNFPDRFSARQFPNYSSELNVNALLLGDSALYLCASSLLPGGREETQYFGPGTRLLVL.

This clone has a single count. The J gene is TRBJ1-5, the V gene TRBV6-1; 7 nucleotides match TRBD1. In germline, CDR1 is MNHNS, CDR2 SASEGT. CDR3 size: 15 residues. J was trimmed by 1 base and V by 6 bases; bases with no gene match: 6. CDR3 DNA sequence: TGTGCCAGCAGCCCCACAGGGGCAAGCAATCAGCCCCAGCATTTT. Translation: CASSPTGASNQPQHF.

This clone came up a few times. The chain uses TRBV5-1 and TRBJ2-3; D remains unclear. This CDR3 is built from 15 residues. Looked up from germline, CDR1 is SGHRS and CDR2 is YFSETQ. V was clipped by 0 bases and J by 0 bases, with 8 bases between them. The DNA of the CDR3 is TGCGCCAGCAGCTTGGTGCCAGAAAGCACAGATACGCAGTATTTT. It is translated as CASSLVPESTDTQYF.

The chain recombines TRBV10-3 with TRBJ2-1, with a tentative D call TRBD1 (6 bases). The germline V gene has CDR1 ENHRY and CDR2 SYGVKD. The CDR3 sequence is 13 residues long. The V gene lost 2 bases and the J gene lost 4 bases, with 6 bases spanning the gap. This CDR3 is CAISEDRYNEQFF. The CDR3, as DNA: TGTGCCATCAGTGAGGACAGGTACAATGAGCAGTTCTTC.

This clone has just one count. The CDR3 DNA sequence: TGTGCCAGCAGCTTATACACCTGGGGTGGACAGCCCCAGCATTTT. Translated: CASSLYTWGGQPQHF. The V gene is TRBV7-2, the J gene TRBJ1-5, with D uncertain. The CDR3 extends over 15 amino acids. Germline V gene sequence: CDR1 SGHTA, CDR2 FQGNSA. V gave up 2 bases and J gave up 7 bases, with 15 bases separating them.

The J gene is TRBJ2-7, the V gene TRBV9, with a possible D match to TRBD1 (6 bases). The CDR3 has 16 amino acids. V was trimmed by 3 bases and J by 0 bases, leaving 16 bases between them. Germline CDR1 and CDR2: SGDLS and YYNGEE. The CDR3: CASSARDTKSSYEQYF. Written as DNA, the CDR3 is TGTGCCAGCAGCGCGAGGGACACCAAGAGCTCCTACGAGCAGTACTTC.

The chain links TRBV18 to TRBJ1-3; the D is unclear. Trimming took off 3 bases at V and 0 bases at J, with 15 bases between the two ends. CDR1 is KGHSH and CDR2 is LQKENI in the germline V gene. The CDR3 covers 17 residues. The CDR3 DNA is TGTGCCAGCTCACCCACCCGGGAGTTCCGCTCTGGAAACACCATATATTTT. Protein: CASSPTREFRSGNTIYF.

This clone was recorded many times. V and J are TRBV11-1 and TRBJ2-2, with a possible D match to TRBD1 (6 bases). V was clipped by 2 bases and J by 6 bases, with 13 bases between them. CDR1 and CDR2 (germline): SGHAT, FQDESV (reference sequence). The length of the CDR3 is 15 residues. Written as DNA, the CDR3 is TGTGCCAGCAGCTTAAGGTACAGGGCCGCCGGGGAGCTGTTTTTT. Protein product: CASSLRYRAAGELFF.

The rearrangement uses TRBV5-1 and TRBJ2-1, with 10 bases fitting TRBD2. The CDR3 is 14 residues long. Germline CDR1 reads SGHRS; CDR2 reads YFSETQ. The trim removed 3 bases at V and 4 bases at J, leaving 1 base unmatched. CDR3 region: CASSWTSGYNEQFF. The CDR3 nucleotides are TGCGCCAGCAGCTGGACTAGCGGTTACAATGAGCAGTTCTTC.

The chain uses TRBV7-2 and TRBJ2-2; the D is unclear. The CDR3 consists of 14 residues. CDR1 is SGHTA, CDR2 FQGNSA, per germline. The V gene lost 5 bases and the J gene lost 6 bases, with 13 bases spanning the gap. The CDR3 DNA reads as TGTGCCAGCAGCGTGAGGACGAGAGCCGGGGAGCTGTTTTTT. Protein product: CASSVRTRAGELFF.

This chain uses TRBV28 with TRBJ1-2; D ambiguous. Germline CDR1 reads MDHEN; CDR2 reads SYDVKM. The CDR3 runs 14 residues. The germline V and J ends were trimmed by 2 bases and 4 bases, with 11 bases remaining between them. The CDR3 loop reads CASSLGETFYGYTF. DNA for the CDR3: TGTGCCAGCAGTTTAGGGGAAACGTTCTATGGCTACACCTTC.

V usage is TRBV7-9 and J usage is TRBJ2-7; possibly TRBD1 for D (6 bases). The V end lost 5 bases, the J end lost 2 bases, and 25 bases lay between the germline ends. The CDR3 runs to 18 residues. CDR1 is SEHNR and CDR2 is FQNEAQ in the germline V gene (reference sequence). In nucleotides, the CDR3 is TGTGCCAGCAGCGATACCAGATTGCAGGGGCCAAAAACCTACGAGCAGTACTTC. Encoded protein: CASSDTRLQGPKTYEQYF.